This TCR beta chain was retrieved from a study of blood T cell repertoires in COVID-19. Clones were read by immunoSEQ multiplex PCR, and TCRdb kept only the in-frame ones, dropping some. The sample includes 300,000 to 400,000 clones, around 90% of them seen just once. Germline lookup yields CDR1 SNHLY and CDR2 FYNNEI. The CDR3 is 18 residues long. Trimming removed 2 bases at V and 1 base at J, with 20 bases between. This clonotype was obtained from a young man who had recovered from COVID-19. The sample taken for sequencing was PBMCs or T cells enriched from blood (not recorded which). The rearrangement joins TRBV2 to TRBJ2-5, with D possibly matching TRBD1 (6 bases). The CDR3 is CASSEQEGSGAPQETQYF. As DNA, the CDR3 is TGTGCCAGCAGTGAACAAGAGGGGTCAGGGGCGCCCCAAGAGACCCAGTACTTC. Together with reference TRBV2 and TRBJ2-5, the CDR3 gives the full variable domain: EPEVTQTPSHQVTQMGQEVILRCVPISNHLYFYWYRQILGQKVEFLVSFYNNEISEKSEIFDDQFSVERPDGSNFTLKIRSTKLEDSAMYFCASSEQEGSGAPQETQYFGPGTRLLVL.